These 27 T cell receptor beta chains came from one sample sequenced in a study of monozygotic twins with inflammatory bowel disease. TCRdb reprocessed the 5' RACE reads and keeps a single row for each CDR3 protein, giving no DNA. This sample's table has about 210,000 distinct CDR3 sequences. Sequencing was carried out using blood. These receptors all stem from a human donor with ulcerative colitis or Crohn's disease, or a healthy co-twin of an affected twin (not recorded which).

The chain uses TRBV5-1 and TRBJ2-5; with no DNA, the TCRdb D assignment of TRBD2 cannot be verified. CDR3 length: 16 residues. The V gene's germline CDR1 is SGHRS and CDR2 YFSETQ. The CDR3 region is CASSLDRLAGGETQYF.

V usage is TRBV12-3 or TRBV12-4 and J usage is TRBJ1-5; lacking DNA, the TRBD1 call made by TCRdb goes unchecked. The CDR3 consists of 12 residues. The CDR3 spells CASTQDPQPQHF.

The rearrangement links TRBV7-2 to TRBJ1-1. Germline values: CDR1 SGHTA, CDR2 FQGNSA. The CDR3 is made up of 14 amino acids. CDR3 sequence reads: CASSPQAGNTEAFF.

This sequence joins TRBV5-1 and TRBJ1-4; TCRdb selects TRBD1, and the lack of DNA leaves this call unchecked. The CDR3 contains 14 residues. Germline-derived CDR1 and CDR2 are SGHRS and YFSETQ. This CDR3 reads CASSSGQFNEKLFF.

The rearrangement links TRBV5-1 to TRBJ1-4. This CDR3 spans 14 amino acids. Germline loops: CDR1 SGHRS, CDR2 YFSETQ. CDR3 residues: CASTLGPPDEKLFF.

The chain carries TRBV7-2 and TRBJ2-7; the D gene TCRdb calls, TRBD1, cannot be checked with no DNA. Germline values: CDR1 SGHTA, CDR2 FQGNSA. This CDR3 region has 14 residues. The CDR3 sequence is CASSLQGSEYEQYF.

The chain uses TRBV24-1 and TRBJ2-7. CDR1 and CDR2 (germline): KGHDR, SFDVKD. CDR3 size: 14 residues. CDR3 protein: CATSDRGLPYEQYF.

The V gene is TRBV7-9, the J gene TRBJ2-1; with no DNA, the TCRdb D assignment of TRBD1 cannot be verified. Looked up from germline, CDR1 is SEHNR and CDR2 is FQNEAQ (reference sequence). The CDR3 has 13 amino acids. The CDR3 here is CASSTGTENEQFF.

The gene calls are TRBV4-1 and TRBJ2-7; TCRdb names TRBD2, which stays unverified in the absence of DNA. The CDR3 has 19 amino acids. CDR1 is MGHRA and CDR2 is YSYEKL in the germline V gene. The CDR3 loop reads CASSQDGGGTSRGDYEQYF.

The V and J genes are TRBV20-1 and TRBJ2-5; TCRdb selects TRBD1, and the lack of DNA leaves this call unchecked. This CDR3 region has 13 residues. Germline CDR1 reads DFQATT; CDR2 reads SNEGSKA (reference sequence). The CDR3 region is CSAADSGKETQYF.

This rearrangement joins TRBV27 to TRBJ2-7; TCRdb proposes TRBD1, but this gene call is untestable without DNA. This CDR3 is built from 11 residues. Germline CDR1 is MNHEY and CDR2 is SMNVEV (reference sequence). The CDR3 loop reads CASSPGNEQYF.

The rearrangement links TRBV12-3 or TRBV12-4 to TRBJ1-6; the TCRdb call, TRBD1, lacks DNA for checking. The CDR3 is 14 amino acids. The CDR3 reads CASSLVGGNSPLHF.

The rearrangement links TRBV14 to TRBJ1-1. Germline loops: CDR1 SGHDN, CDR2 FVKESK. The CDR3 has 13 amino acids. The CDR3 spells CASSPQMNTEAFF.

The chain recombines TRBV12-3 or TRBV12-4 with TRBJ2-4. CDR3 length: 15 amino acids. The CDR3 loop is CASSLRLVAARIQYF.

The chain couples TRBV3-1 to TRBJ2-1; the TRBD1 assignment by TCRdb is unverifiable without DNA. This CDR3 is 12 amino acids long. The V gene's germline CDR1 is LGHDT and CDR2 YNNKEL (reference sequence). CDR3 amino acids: CASSPSGQAQFF.

The CDR3 protein is CAIDRARVPMEAFF. The chain joins TRBV12-3 or TRBV12-4 to TRBJ1-1; TCRdb indicates TRBD1, and absent DNA this call remains unverified. The CDR3 is 14 amino acids.

The CDR3 region is CAIRVAGGNEQFF. The chain carries TRBV10-3 and TRBJ2-1; TCRdb designates TRBD2, a call that cannot be tested without DNA. The CDR3 consists of 13 residues. CDR1 and CDR2 (germline): ENHRY, SYGVKD.

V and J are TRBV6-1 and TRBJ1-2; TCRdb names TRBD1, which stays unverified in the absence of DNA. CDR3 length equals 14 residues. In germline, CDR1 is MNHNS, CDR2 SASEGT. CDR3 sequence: CASSVRTENYGYTF.

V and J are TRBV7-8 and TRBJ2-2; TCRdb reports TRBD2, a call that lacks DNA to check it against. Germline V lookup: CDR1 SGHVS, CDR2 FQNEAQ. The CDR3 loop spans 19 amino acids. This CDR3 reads CASSLWAAGLASNTGELFF.

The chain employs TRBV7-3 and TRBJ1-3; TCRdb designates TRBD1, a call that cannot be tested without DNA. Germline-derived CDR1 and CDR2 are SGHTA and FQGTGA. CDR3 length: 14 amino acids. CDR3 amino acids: CASSSGGSGNTIYF.

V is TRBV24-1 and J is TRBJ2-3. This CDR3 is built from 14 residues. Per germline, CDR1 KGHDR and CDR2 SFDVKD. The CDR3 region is CATSDTRTTDTQYF.

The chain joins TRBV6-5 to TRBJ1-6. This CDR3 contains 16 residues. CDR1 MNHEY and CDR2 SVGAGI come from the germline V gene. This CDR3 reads CASSYSTGLYNSPLHF.

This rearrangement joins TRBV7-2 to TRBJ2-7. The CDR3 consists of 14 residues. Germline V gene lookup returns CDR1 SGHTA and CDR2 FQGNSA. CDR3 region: CASSSGGRVSEQYF.

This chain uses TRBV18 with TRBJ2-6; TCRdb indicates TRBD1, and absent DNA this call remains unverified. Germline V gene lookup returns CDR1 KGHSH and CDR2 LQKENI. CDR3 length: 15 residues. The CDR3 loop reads CASSPMRGRANVLTF.

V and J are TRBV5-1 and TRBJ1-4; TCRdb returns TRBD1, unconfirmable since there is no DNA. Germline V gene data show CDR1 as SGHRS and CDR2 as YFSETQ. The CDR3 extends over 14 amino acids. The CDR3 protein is CASSRGQDNEKLFF.

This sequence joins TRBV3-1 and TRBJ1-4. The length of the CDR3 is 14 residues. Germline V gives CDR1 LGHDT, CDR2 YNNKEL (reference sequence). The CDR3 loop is CASSQGWANEKLFF. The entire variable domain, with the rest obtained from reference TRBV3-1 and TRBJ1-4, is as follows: DTAVSQTPKYLVTQMGNDKSIKCEQNLGHDTMYWYKQDSKKFLKIMFSYNNKELIINETVPNRFSPKSPDKAHLNLHINSLELGDSAVYFCASSQGWANEKLFFGSGTQLSVL.

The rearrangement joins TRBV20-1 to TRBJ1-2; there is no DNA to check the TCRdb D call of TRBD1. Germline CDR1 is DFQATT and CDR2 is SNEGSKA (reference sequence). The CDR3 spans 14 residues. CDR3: CSARDLPGRYGYTF.